The 26 T cell receptor beta chains below all came from one sample that was sequenced in a study of CD8 T cells in Susac syndrome. RNA amounts of about 0.45 to 1 ug underwent reverse transcription with random hexamers. TCRdb independently ran MiXCR on the immunoSEQ multiplex PCR reads; one entry per CDR3 protein. Among some 170,000 distinct CDR3 sequences listed, approximately 95% were seen once. The sample taken for sequencing was CD4+ T cells from PBMCs. The receptors were sampled from a human donor with multiple sclerosis.

The chain has TRBV4-2 and TRBJ2-2; D is tentatively TRBD1 or TRBD2 (5 bases each). This CDR3 has 13 residues. V was clipped by 4 bases and J by 6 bases, with 9 bases between them. The V gene's germline CDR1 is LGHNA and CDR2 YNFKEQ. Here the CDR3 reads CASSPRGPGELFF. CDR3 DNA: TGTGCCAGCAGCCCCCGGGGACCCGGGGAGCTGTTTTTT.

V is TRBV19 and J is TRBJ2-7, with TRBD2 as a possible D gene (6 bases). The germline V and J ends were trimmed by 3 bases and 6 bases, with 18 bases remaining between them. CDR1 is LNHDA and CDR2 is SQIVND in the germline V gene (reference sequence). The CDR3 spans 15 residues. The chain's CDR3 is CASSIELASAVEQYF. The CDR3 DNA is TGTGCCAGTAGTATTGAGCTAGCGAGTGCCGTCGAGCAGTACTTC.

Of note for this clonotype: Its ends do not fully match the called genes, so a read error is possible. The chain links TRBV5-1 to TRBJ1-6; no definite D call. Looked up from germline, CDR1 is SGHRS and CDR2 is YFSETQ. The CDR3 is 14 amino acids. Here the CDR3 DNA reads TGCGCCAGCAGCTTGGGGGTCGGGGATTCACCCCTCAACTTT. Its protein product is CASSLGVGDSPLNF.

This chain joins TRBV7-2 and TRBJ2-3; D is ambiguous. The length of the CDR3 is 14 residues. Germline CDR1 is SGHTA and CDR2 is FQGNSA. With 5 bases removed from V and 8 bases from J, the gap between germline ends came to 17 bases. The CDR3, as DNA: TGTGCCAGCAGCGATAGAAATTTTCAGCTTACGCAGTATTTT. Residues: CASSDRNFQLTQYF.

V gene TRBV5-8 combines with J gene TRBJ1-2, with a tentative D call TRBD1 (5 bases). The CDR3 loop spans 12 amino acids. Germline CDR1 and CDR2: SGHTS and YDEGEE. V was cut by 2 bases and J by 7 bases, with 9 bases left in between. CDR3 in DNA: TGTGCCAGCAGCTTTCAAAGGGGTGGCTACACCTTC. Amino acids: CASSFQRGGYTF.

The V call is TRBV6-1, the J call TRBJ1-1; D gene unclear. The V end was cut by 6 bases, the J end by 0 bases, with 8 bases between. The CDR3 sequence is 13 residues long. CDR1 is MNHNS and CDR2 is SASEGT in the germline V gene. The CDR3 bases are TGTGCCAGCAGATGGAACATGAACACTGAAGCTTTCTTT. Translating gives CASRWNMNTEAFF.

The chain has TRBV14 and TRBJ2-3; 8 bases agree with TRBD2. The CDR3 spans 14 residues. The V segment lost 4 bases and the J segment 4 bases; nucleotides outside the gene matches: 4. From germline, CDR1 is SGHDN and CDR2 FVKESK. This CDR3 is CASSPAGAADTQYF. Here the CDR3 DNA reads TGTGCCAGCAGCCCAGCGGGAGCTGCAGATACGCAGTATTTT. Complete variable domain (other parts from reference TRBV14 and TRBJ2-3): EAGVTQFPSHSVIEKGQTVTLRCDPISGHDNLYWYRRVMGKEIKFLLHFVKESKQDESGMPNNRFLAERTGGTYSTLKVQPAELEDSGVYFCASSPAGAADTQYFGPGTRLTVL.

The gene calls are TRBV10-3 and TRBJ1-5, with no clear D. The germline CDR1 and CDR2 sequences are ENHRY and SYGVKD. The CDR3 loop spans 13 amino acids. Between the trimmed V and J ends, which lost 4 bases and 4 bases, there was a span of 8 bases. This CDR3 reads CAISGGPNQPQHF. The CDR3 nucleotides are TGTGCCATCAGTGGAGGGCCAAATCAGCCCCAGCATTTT.

The rearrangement uses TRBV30 and TRBJ1-5; D call uncertain. Trimming cost V 1 base and J 3 bases, with 7 bases left between them. The CDR3 totals 13 residues. Germline assignment: CDR1 GTSNPN and CDR2 SVGIG (reference sequence). CDR3 in amino acids: CAWSGPNNQPQHF. CDR3 in DNA: TGTGCCTGGAGTGGCCCCAACAATCAGCCCCAGCATTTT.

A single count supports this clonotype. This CDR3 is CASSPPPSGNNEQFF. The CDR3, as DNA: TGTGCCAGCTCACCACCCCCTAGCGGGAACAATGAGCAGTTCTTC. This chain connects TRBV18 to TRBJ2-1, with 9 bases aligning to TRBD2. The CDR3 totals 15 residues. The V gene end was trimmed by 0 bases and the J gene end by 5 bases; junction bases not matched to a gene: 2. Germline V gene data show CDR1 as KGHSH and CDR2 as LQKENI. Supplemented by reference TRBV18 and TRBJ2-1, the full variable domain reads NAGVMQNPRHLVRRRGQEARLRCSPMKGHSHVYWYRQLPEEGLKFMVYLQKENIIDESGMPKERFSAEFPKEGPSILRIQQVVRGDSAAYFCASSPPPSGNNEQFFGPGTRLTVL.

This chain links TRBV12-3 or TRBV12-4 with TRBJ1-1, with D unresolved. The CDR3 runs 12 residues. Trimming left V 3 bases short and J 7 bases short, with 9 bases between. CDR3 in DNA: TGTGCCAGCAGTTTCCGTCATGGTGAAGCTTTCTTT. It encodes CASSFRHGEAFF.

J is TRBJ2-4 and V is TRBV3-1; TRBD1 aligns across 11 bases. Germline V gene data show CDR1 as LGHDT and CDR2 as YNNKEL (reference sequence). The J segment lost 13 bases and the V segment lost 1 base, leaving 9 bases of the junction unmatched. This CDR3 spans 15 amino acids. For the CDR3, the DNA is TGTGCCAGCAGCCAAGTCTTGGGACAGGGGGAGATGCAGTACTTC. This codes for CASSQVLGQGEMQYF.

The chain joins TRBV19 to TRBJ1-2, with 10 positions matching TRBD1. CDR3 length: 16 amino acids. CDR1 is LNHDA, CDR2 SQIVND, per germline (reference sequence). The ends lost 0 bases at V and 6 bases at J; junction bases unmatched: 7. CDR3 region: CASSIDRDRGYHGYTF. The CDR3 DNA sequence: TGTGCCAGTAGTATAGACCGGGACAGGGGCTATCATGGCTACACCTTC.

This chain uses TRBV25-1 with TRBJ2-7; unclear D gene. The CDR3 consists of 12 residues. The germline gives CDR1 MGHDK, CDR2 SYGVNS. Deletions cut 2 bases from V and 9 bases from J, with 11 bases between. The CDR3 DNA reads TGTGCCAGCAGTGAAAATCGGTATGTGCAGTACTTC. This gives the protein CASSENRYVQYF.

The chain couples TRBV12-3 or TRBV12-4 to TRBJ2-5; D remains ambiguous. CDR3 size: 13 residues. V was clipped by 4 bases and J by 5 bases, with 11 bases between them. CDR3 bases: TGTGCCAGCAGTTCCTGGTCGGGCGAGACCCAGTACTTC. Translating it yields CASSSWSGETQYF.

V gene TRBV30 combines with J gene TRBJ2-2; tentatively, D is TRBD1 (7 bases). This CDR3 region has 14 residues. Germline CDR1 reads GTSNPN; CDR2 reads SVGIG (reference sequence). V was clipped by 0 bases and J by 5 bases, with 10 bases between them. The CDR3 nucleotides are TGTGCCTGGAGTGTACCAGGGGGGACCGGGGAGCTGTTTTTT. Its translation: CAWSVPGGTGELFF.

The rearrangement links TRBV12-3 or TRBV12-4 to TRBJ2-7; D is ambiguous. This CDR3 has 15 amino acids. Trimming stripped 3 bases from V and 2 bases from J, with 14 bases between. The CDR3 loop reads CASSFESDAAYEQYF. Here the CDR3 DNA reads TGTGCCAGCAGTTTTGAATCCGACGCCGCCTACGAGCAGTACTTC.

The gene calls are TRBV27 and TRBJ2-3; 14 bases match TRBD2. V shed 6 bases, J shed 6 bases, and the junction held 11 bases outside the gene matches. Looked up from germline, CDR1 is MNHEY and CDR2 is SMNVEV (reference sequence). The CDR3 contains 17 residues. CDR3 sequence (DNA): TGTGCCAGCAGCACTCTCACGGGACTAGCGGGAGTTGATACGCAGTATTTT. Its translation: CASSTLTGLAGVDTQYF.

The genes are TRBV29-1 and TRBJ1-1, with 9 bases aligning to TRBD1. Germline trimming cut 1 base from V and 4 bases from J; bases unmatched to any gene: 1. The germline V gene has CDR1 SQVTM and CDR2 ANQGSEA. The CDR3 runs to 13 residues. The CDR3 region is CSVEAGQGTEAFF. CDR3 nucleotides: TGCAGCGTTGAAGCGGGACAGGGCACTGAAGCTTTCTTT.

CDR3 bases: TGTGCCAGCAGCCAAGAAGCTGGCAGGGGGAGCAATCAGCCCCAGCATTTT. Its protein product is CASSQEAGRGSNQPQHF. The chain links TRBV14 to TRBJ1-5, with 7 bases lining up with TRBD1. The V segment lost 0 bases and the J segment 1 base; nucleotides outside the gene matches: 6. The length of the CDR3 is 17 residues. Germline V gene lookup returns CDR1 SGHDN and CDR2 FVKESK.

This clonotype was found once. This chain joins TRBV2 and TRBJ2-4, with D possibly being TRBD2 (6 bases). V was trimmed by 10 bases and J by 0 bases, leaving 10 bases between them. CDR1 is SNHLY, CDR2 FYNNEI, per germline. The CDR3 contains 13 residues. In nucleotides, the CDR3 is TGTGCCACCGAGGGACTAGCCAAAAACATTCAGTACTTC. It encodes CATEGLAKNIQYF.

V is TRBV6-5 and J is TRBJ1-2; D is possibly TRBD1 (6 bases). This CDR3 is built from 15 residues. Germline values: CDR1 MNHEY, CDR2 SVGAGI. Trimming cost V 7 bases and J 1 base, with 16 bases left between them. CDR3: CASTQAQGDNYGYTF. In DNA form, the CDR3 reads TGTGCCAGCACCCAAGCACAGGGAGATAACTATGGCTACACCTTC.

The V and J genes are TRBV20-1 and TRBJ2-1; 10 bases fit TRBD1. This CDR3 is 13 amino acids long. Germline CDR1 and CDR2: DFQATT and SNEGSKA (reference sequence). The trim removed 4 bases at V and 16 bases at J, leaving 13 bases unmatched. The CDR3 protein is CSANRGQGSSHFF. CDR3 DNA: TGCAGTGCTAATAGGGGACAGGGGTCCTCTCACTTCTTC.

The chain carries TRBV18 and TRBJ2-3, with D possibly matching TRBD2 (6 bases). V was cut by 4 bases and J by 4 bases, with 12 bases left in between. Germline loops: CDR1 KGHSH, CDR2 LQKENI. The CDR3 sequence is 14 residues long. Here the CDR3 DNA reads TGTGCCAGCTCACTTGCAGCGGGCGCAGATACGCAGTATTTT. It yields the protein CASSLAAGADTQYF.

This chain links TRBV29-1 with TRBJ2-3; TRBD1 agrees at 8 bases. Germline CDR1 is SQVTM and CDR2 is ANQGSEA. This CDR3 comprises 15 residues. J was trimmed by 2 bases and V by 7 bases; bases with no gene match: 11. CDR3 protein: CSGLGTGDATDTQYF. DNA for the CDR3: TGCAGCGGCCTCGGGACAGGCGATGCCACAGATACGCAGTATTTT.

The rearrangement links TRBV5-1 to TRBJ2-1; 11 bases map to TRBD2. The CDR3 spans 16 residues. From germline, CDR1 is SGHRS and CDR2 YFSETQ. With 7 bases clipped from V and 7 bases from J, the junction kept 13 bases outside the gene matches. CDR3 nucleotide sequence: TGCGCCAGCGGACCCAACGCGGGACTAGCGGCGAATGAGCAGTTCTTC. It is translated as CASGPNAGLAANEQFF.